This is a list of T cell receptor beta chains from one sample in a study of T cells in Graves' hyperthyroidism and ophthalmopathy. One entry per CDR3 protein, called by TCRdb with MiXCR from the multiplex PCR reads. The data hold some 650,000 distinct CDR3 sequences, with about 16% observed a single time. Input material: blood. The source is a woman aged 40 to 50 with Graves' ophthalmopathy. The CDR3 runs from the conserved cysteine through the conserved F or W. The D gene is left open where the match is weak. Clone size is given for some rows only: seen once, a few or many times, or a class if the clone is expanded.

len,j_gene,v_gene,d_gene,abundance,CDR3nt,CDR3aa
15,TRBJ1-4,TRBV7-9,-,few,TGTGCCAGCAGCTCTCCGACAGTTCCAAAGGAAAAACTGTTTTTT,CASSSPTVPKEKLFF
12,TRBJ2-7,TRBV5-6,-,many,TGTGCCAGCAGCTTGCTGACCGAGGAGCAGTACTTC,CASSLLTEEQYF
15,TRBJ2-7,TRBV4-1,TRBD2,-,TGCGCCAGCAGCCAAGCTAGCGGGAGAATAGGAGGGCAGTACTTC,CASSQASGRIGGQYF
14,TRBJ2-7,TRBV20-1,-,many,TGCAGTGCTAGAGAGTACCCGAGCTCCTACGAGCAGTACTTC,CSAREYPSSYEQYF
15,TRBJ1-5,TRBV28,-,many,TGTGCCAGCAGACCCACAGGACGGCTCAATCAGCCCCAGCATTTT,CASRPTGRLNQPQHF
16,TRBJ2-1,TRBV19,-,-,TGTGCCAGTAGTATAGATCGATGGGTCTCCTACAATGAGCAGTTCTTC,CASSIDRWVSYNEQFF
14,TRBJ1-2,TRBV2,-,many,TGTGCCAGCAGTGAAAGGGGGTCCGACTATGGCTACACCTTC,CASSERGSDYGYTF
14,TRBJ2-5,TRBV6-2/TRBV6-3,TRBD2,-,TGTGCCAGCAGTCCTCTAGCGGGGGAGAAGGCCCAGTACTTC,CASSPLAGEKAQYF
12,TRBJ1-5,TRBV12-3/TRBV12-4,-,many,TGTGCCAGCAGTTTATTAGGTCAGCCCCAGCATTTT,CASSLLGQPQHF
14,TRBJ2-1,TRBV18,-,-,TGTGCCAGCTCCCCTGCAGGACTCTACAATGAGCAGTTCTTC,CASSPAGLYNEQFF
12,TRBJ2-3,TRBV2,-,-,TGTGCCAGCAGTAATGACAGAGATACGCAGTATTTT,CASSNDRDTQYF
15,TRBJ2-1,TRBV7-3,TRBD1,many,TGTGCCAGCAGCTTACACGGACAGGGGACCAATGAGCAGTTCTTC,CASSLHGQGTNEQFF
14,TRBJ2-3,TRBV5-1,-,many,TGCGCCAGCAGAATCGGGGTTTCAACAGATACGCAGTATTTT,CASRIGVSTDTQYF
13,TRBJ2-7,TRBV20-1,-,-,TGCAGTGCTGAAAACGGACAGCCCTACGAGCAGTACTTC,CSAENGQPYEQYF
14,TRBJ2-7,TRBV6-1,-,once,TGTGTCAGCAGTGATTCCGCATTTTCCTACGAGCAGTACTTC,CVSSDSAFSYEQYF
17,TRBJ1-1,TRBV28,TRBD1,many,TGTGCCAGCAGTTCCCCCGGGACAGGGGGGGGGGGCACTGAAGCTTTCTTT,CASSSPGTGGGGTEAFF
12,TRBJ1-2,TRBV28,TRBD1,many,TGTGCCAGCACCGAAAGGGGGCATGGCTACACCTTC,CASTERGHGYTF
18,TRBJ2-3,TRBV7-3,TRBD1,many,TGTGCCAGCAGCTTACAGGACAGGGGCCGGTCTCGTAAGGATACGCAGTATTTT,CASSLQDRGRSRKDTQYF
14,TRBJ1-1,TRBV6-5,-,many,TGTGCCAGCAGTTACCCAGGGGTGAACACTGAAGCTTTCTTT,CASSYPGVNTEAFF
16,TRBJ2-2,TRBV7-2,TRBD1,few,TGTGCCAGCAGCTCCCGACAGGGGCCCGGCACCGGGGAGCTGTTTTTT,CASSSRQGPGTGELFF
15,TRBJ2-2,TRBV30,TRBD2,many,TGTGCCTGGAGGCTAGCGGGGATGAACACCGGGGAGCTGTTTTTT,CAWRLAGMNTGELFF
15,TRBJ2-7,TRBV6-1,-,many,TGTGCCAGCAGTGAAATTTGGGGTGATTACCACGAGCAGTACTTC,CASSEIWGDYHEQYF
14,TRBJ1-1,TRBV6-1,-,few,TGTGCCAGCAGGGAGGGACGGTTGAACACTGAAGCTTTCTTT,CASREGRLNTEAFF
15,TRBJ2-7,TRBV3-1,TRBD2,-,TGTGCCAGCGGCCCTACCGGGACTAGCGGGTACGAGCAGTACTTC,CASGPTGTSGYEQYF
14,TRBJ2-3,TRBV5-1,TRBD2,many,TGCGCCAGCAGCTCAGGACTAGAAGGAGATACGCAGTATTTT,CASSSGLEGDTQYF
15,TRBJ2-7,TRBV28,TRBD2,many,TGTGCCAGCAGAACCCTTAGCGGGTCCAGGTACGAGCAGTACTTC,CASRTLSGSRYEQYF
15,TRBJ1-1,TRBV30,-,-,TGTGCCTGGAGTGTAAAGTGGGCTGAACACACTGAAGCTTTCTTT,CAWSVKWAEHTEAFF
16,TRBJ1-6,TRBV27,TRBD1,-,TGTGCCAGCAGTTTACAGGGGGCAATTTATAATTCACCCCTCCACTTT,CASSLQGAIYNSPLHF
12,TRBJ2-7,TRBV20-1,-,many,TGCAGTGCCCCGACTAGTCCCTACGAGCAGTACTTC,CSAPTSPYEQYF
14,TRBJ1-2,TRBV6-1,-,-,TGTGCCAGCAGGACAAGCGGGGGGGACTATGGCTACACCTTC,CASRTSGGDYGYTF
15,TRBJ2-3,TRBV5-1,TRBD2,many,TGCGCCAGCAGCTTGACTAGCGGGGTTGCAGATACGCAGTATTTT,CASSLTSGVADTQYF
12,TRBJ1-2,TRBV29-1,-,-,TGCAGCGTTGGGGGCCCCTCGAAGGGCTACACCTTC,CSVGGPSKGYTF
12,TRBJ2-7,TRBV20-1,-,-,TGCAGTGCTAGAGAGATTAGTTACGAGCAGTACTTC,CSAREISYEQYF
13,TRBJ1-4,TRBV12-3/TRBV12-4,-,-,TGTGCCAGCAGTTTTATCCGAAGGGAAAAACTGTTTTTT,CASSFIRREKLFF
15,TRBJ2-1,TRBV3-1,TRBD1,many,TGTGCCAGCAGACCTCAGGGGGCGCATTACAATGAGCAGTTCTTC,CASRPQGAHYNEQFF
15,TRBJ1-1,TRBV6-1,TRBD1,many,TGTGCCAGCAGAAGGGACAGGGGAGAAGTCACTGAAGCTTTCTTT,CASRRDRGEVTEAFF
14,TRBJ2-4,TRBV7-2,-,-,TGTGCCAGCAGCTTAGGTGGTACCAAAAACATTCAGTACTTC,CASSLGGTKNIQYF
15,TRBJ2-7,TRBV7-2,TRBD1,many,TGTGCCAGCAGCATCCGGGACAGGGCAGACTACGAGCAGTACTTC,CASSIRDRADYEQYF
18,TRBJ2-3,TRBV9,TRBD2,few,TGTGCCAGCAGCGTAGGCCGACTACTAGCGGAGGGCACAGATACGCAGTATTTT,CASSVGRLLAEGTDTQYF
14,TRBJ1-1,TRBV30,-,-,TGTGCCTGGAGTGTGGGGGGCGCCGGCACTGAAGCTTTCTTT,CAWSVGGAGTEAFF
19,TRBJ2-7,TRBV5-1,TRBD2,-,TGCGCCAGCAGCAGGGGGACCGGGACTAGCGGGAGGGCCTCCTACGAGCAGTACTTC,CASSRGTGTSGRASYEQYF
13,TRBJ2-5,TRBV3-1,-,-,TGTGCCAGCATCCCGAACTGGGGGGAGACCCAGTACTTC,CASIPNWGETQYF
13,TRBJ1-2,TRBV5-1,-,many,TGCGCCAGCAGCTCGGACAGTGGATATGGCTACACCTTC,CASSSDSGYGYTF
15,TRBJ1-1,TRBV18,-,-,TGTGCCAGCTCACCACAATCGGGGGAGGTGACTGAAGCTTTCTTT,CASSPQSGEVTEAFF
14,TRBJ1-2,TRBV18,-,many,TGTGCCAGCTCACCAGCCGCAAGTAACTATGGCTACACCTTC,CASSPAASNYGYTF
14,TRBJ1-2,TRBV28,TRBD1,-,TGTGCCAGCAGCACCCAGACCTCCCGGGACAGGGCTTATTTC,CASSTQTSRDRAYF